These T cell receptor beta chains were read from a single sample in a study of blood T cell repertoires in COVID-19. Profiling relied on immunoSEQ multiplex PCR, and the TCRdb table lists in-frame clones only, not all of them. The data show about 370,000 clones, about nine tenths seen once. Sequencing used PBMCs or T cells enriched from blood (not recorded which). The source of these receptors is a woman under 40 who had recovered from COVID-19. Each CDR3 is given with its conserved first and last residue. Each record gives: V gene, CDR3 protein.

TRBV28,CASSYPSGIRLAYNEQFF
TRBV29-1,CSVNAASTMNTEAFF
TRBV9,CASSTSGGKYNKQFF
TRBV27,CASSFDRTSGSGEQYF
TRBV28,CASSPPGQGALGGYTF
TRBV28,CASSPATSGYEQYF
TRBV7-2,CASSLRLAWHEQFF
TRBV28,CASSQPRRGNYGYTF
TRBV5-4,CASSPEAGSGEKLFF
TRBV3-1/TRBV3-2,CASSPSGGAYNEQFF
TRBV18,CASSPPGAGSSTDTQYF
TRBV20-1,CSARGAETQYF
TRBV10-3,CATGSGTGTYEQYF
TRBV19,CASSIPRMGARTEAFF
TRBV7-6,CASSLDGVSGNTIYF
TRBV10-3,CAISEGQGIGSNQPQHF
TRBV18,CASQPSGKSSYNSPLHF